A single sample is the source of the 3 T cell receptor beta chains below, sequenced in a study of blood T cells in healthy people across ages. The use of a sample-barcoded 5' primer and a J-beta primer mix characterized a second PCR of about 7 to 12 cycles. TCRdb passed the 5' RACE reads through MiXCR, listing each CDR3 protein once. This sample yields 710,000 or so distinct CDR3 sequences, of which about 24% are seen a single time; around 22% belongs to the top ten. Sequencing input: blood. Receptors were obtained from an older man in good health.

The rearrangement links TRBV9 to TRBJ2-5, with D maybe TRBD2 (5 bases). CDR1 is SGDLS, CDR2 YYNGEE, per germline. The CDR3 has 15 residues. V lost 0 bases, J lost 1 base, and 10 bases lay in between. CDR3 loop: CASSVDNGLQETQYF. CDR3 bases: TGTGCCAGCAGCGTAGATAACGGACTCCAAGAGACCCAGTACTTC.

This clonotype was seen a handful of times. A much larger clonotype is one base distant, so this may be a read error. It is likely a read error, because the conserved phenylalanine at the end of the CDR3 is missing. V gene TRBV29-1 combines with J gene TRBJ1-2; possibly TRBD1 for D (5 bases). The CDR3 extends over 12 amino acids. V was cut by 4 bases and J by 3 bases, with 9 bases left in between. CDR1 and CDR2 from the germline V gene are SQVTM and ANQGSEA. CDR3: CSVGQKDYGYTL. The CDR3 region has the DNA TGCAGCGTTGGACAGAAGGACTATGGCTACACCCTC.

The chain employs TRBV6-5 and TRBJ1-5; D call uncertain. The CDR3 contains 13 residues. Looked up from germline, CDR1 is MNHEY and CDR2 is SVGAGI. V dropped 2 bases and J dropped 7 bases, with 9 bases sitting between them. The CDR3 protein is CASSYRKGQPQHF. CDR3 bases: TGTGCCAGCAGTTACAGGAAAGGGCAGCCCCAGCATTTT.